This paragraph reports one TCR beta chain. This record comes from a study of radiotherapy plus CTLA-4 blockade in lung cancer. Sequenced by immunoSEQ multiplex PCR; TCRdb stores in-frame clones only, minus some. The profile shows about 46,000 clones, approximately 80% of them singletons. The sequenced sample was peripheral blood, obtained from a patient treated with radiotherapy plus ipilimumab. The source is a human donor with non-small cell lung cancer whose response to radiotherapy plus ipilimumab could not be evaluated.

The CDR3 spells CASSLYRGETQYF. DNA of the CDR3: TGTGCCAGCAGTCTCTATAGAGGAGAGACCCAGTACTTC. This chain joins TRBV2 and TRBJ2-5; no reliable D call. The CDR3 loop spans 13 amino acids. Between the trimmed V and J ends, which lost 5 bases and 4 bases, there was a span of 11 bases. Per the germline V gene, CDR1 is SNHLY and CDR2 is FYNNEI. The entire variable domain, with the rest obtained from reference TRBV2 and TRBJ2-5, is as follows: EPEVTQTPSHQVTQMGQEVILRCVPISNHLYFYWYRQILGQKVEFLVSFYNNEISEKSEIFDDQFSVERPDGSNFTLKIRSTKLEDSAMYFCASSLYRGETQYFGPGTRLLVL.